Many counts were recorded for the clone carrying this T cell receptor (beta chain). The antigen is unknown. This sample is part of a study of neurological immune-mediated disorders. Study background: 31 of 34 multiple sclerosis patients had relapsing-remitting disease; 3 had secondary progressive. Broader study findings: None of the CDR3 amino acid sequences of expanded clones were shared across subjects, and this suggested private repertoires in all groups. Grouping of repertoires by phylogeny put those of 18 of 34 multiple sclerosis patients into a single related-CDR3 cluster, a possible signature.

V dropped 4 bases and J dropped 7 bases, with 20 bases sitting between them. CDR3 length equals 17 residues. In germline, CDR1 is LNHNV, CDR2 YYDKDF (reference sequence). One entry per CDR3 protein, called by TCRdb with MiXCR from the 5' RACE reads. The table includes tens of thousands of distinct CDR3 sequences, over 4% detected once. This clonotype originated in a middle-aged man with multiple sclerosis. Sequences were obtained from PBMCs. V is TRBV15 and J is TRBJ1-6; D is unclear. CDR3 sequence (DNA): TGTGCCACCAGCATAAGCTCAAGACACGGATCAAATTCACCCCTCCACTTT. Its protein is CATSISSRHGSNSPLHF.